Each of the 29 T cell receptor beta chains below was sequenced from the same sample in a study of blood T cells in healthy people across ages. Alongside a J-beta primer mix, a sample-barcoded 5' primer served in a second PCR lasting roughly 7 to 11 cycles. MiXCR was run by TCRdb on the 5' RACE reads, yielding one entry per CDR3 protein. The data show around 970,000 distinct CDR3 sequences, just over 50% seen once. Sequences were obtained from blood. Receptors were obtained from an older woman in good health.

The chain uses TRBV20-1 and TRBJ2-3; a possible D gene is TRBD1 (5 bases). There are 14 residues in the CDR3. Trimming cost V 8 bases and J 0 bases, with 15 bases left between them. Germline CDR1 and CDR2: DFQATT and SNEGSKA (reference sequence). CDR3 residues: CSTKGRSSTDTQYF. CDR3 DNA: TGCAGTACAAAGGGGCGGTCTAGCACAGATACGCAGTATTTT.

The chain uses TRBV29-1 and TRBJ1-3, with D maybe TRBD1 (6 bases). The CDR3 is made up of 13 amino acids. V was shortened by 4 bases and J by 4 bases, with 11 bases between the two germline ends. Germline values: CDR1 SQVTM, CDR2 ANQGSEA. CDR3 residues: CSVGGARGNTIYF. CDR3 in DNA: TGCAGCGTTGGGGGGGCCAGGGGAAACACCATATATTTT.

The chain joins TRBV7-9 to TRBJ1-1, with D possibly TRBD1 on 6 matching bases. Trimming took off 3 bases at V and 5 bases at J, with 16 bases between the two ends. Germline loops: CDR1 SEHNR, CDR2 FQNEAQ (reference sequence). The CDR3 sequence is 15 residues long. CDR3 nucleotides: TGTGCCAGCAGCTTGGGGCTTAAGGGGGGGACTGAAGCTTTCTTT. Its protein is CASSLGLKGGTEAFF. The full variable domain, rest sourced from reference TRBV7-9 and TRBJ1-1, is DTGVSQNPRHKITKRGQNVTFRCDPISEHNRLYWYRQTLGQGPEFLTYFQNEAQLEKSRLLSDRFSAERPKGSFSTLEIQRTEQGDSAMYLCASSLGLKGGTEAFFGQGTRLTVV.

The chain uses TRBV14 and TRBJ2-7; TRBD2 matches 13 bases. Germline V lookup: CDR1 SGHDN, CDR2 FVKESK. V trimming: 3 bases; J trimming: 4 bases; junction bases outside the gene matches: 12. The CDR3 has 18 residues. CDR3 sequence: CASSQAESPLAGGYEQYF. In DNA form, the CDR3 reads TGTGCCAGCAGCCAGGCGGAAAGTCCACTAGCGGGAGGGTACGAGCAGTACTTC.

The chain is built from TRBV4-1 and TRBJ2-3; D possibly corresponds to TRBD1 (6 bases). Germline assignment: CDR1 MGHRA and CDR2 YSYEKL. The CDR3 totals 15 residues. The V gene lost 8 bases and the J gene lost 1 base, with 16 bases spanning the gap. DNA for the CDR3: TGCGCCAGCGGACGAGGGGGATTGGGCACAGATACGCAGTATTTT. Amino acid sequence: CASGRGGLGTDTQYF.

The chain couples TRBV28 to TRBJ2-7; a weak D match, TRBD1 (5 bases). CDR1 is MDHEN, CDR2 SYDVKM, per germline. The V and J ends lost 4 bases and 4 bases respectively, with 14 bases between them. CDR3 length equals 14 residues. This chain's CDR3 is CASSSTTASYEQYF. The CDR3, as DNA: TGTGCCAGCAGTTCGACGACAGCCAGTTACGAGCAGTACTTC.

This clonotype was picked up a small number of times. V gene TRBV20-1 combines with J gene TRBJ2-1, with 9 bases fitting TRBD2. This CDR3 comprises 12 residues. V was pared by 5 bases and J by 9 bases, with 5 bases of the junction left unmatched. Germline loops: CDR1 DFQATT, CDR2 SNEGSKA (reference sequence). The chain's CDR3 is CSAGSGSFEQFF. The DNA of the CDR3 is TGCAGTGCTGGTAGCGGGAGCTTTGAGCAGTTCTTC.

The chain has TRBV20-1 and TRBJ2-3, with 12 bases aligning to TRBD1. Germline values: CDR1 DFQATT, CDR2 SNEGSKA (reference sequence). This CDR3 has 14 residues. With 5 bases clipped from V and 7 bases from J, the junction kept 7 bases outside the gene matches. The CDR3 DNA is TGCAGTGCTGGCCGGGACAGGGGGCACTATACGCAGTATTTT. Encoded protein: CSAGRDRGHYTQYF.

Turning to this clonotype: At one end the junction does not follow the germline gene, possibly because of a read error. The chain couples TRBV5-6 to TRBJ2-5; perhaps D is TRBD1 or TRBD2 (7 bases each). Per the germline V gene, CDR1 is SGHDT and CDR2 is YYEEEE. This CDR3 has 15 amino acids. CDR3 sequence (DNA): TGTGCCACCAGCTTGTTGGGAGGGGGCAAAGAGACCCAGTACTTC. Translation gives CATSLLGGGKETQYF.

The chain combines TRBV27 with TRBJ2-7; no definite D call. Trimming pared 2 bases from V and 3 bases from J, leaving 17 bases between. From germline, CDR1 is MNHEY and CDR2 SMNVEV (reference sequence). The CDR3 sequence is 16 residues long. Here the CDR3 DNA reads TGTGCCAGCAGTTTAGTTTACGGCAACCAACGCTACGAGCAGTACTTC. Protein sequence: CASSLVYGNQRYEQYF.

The rearrangement joins TRBV29-1 to TRBJ2-1, with D unclear. The better agreement between TRBJ2-7 and the DNA end casts doubt on the J call. Germline V lookup: CDR1 SQVTM, CDR2 ANQGSEA. This CDR3 spans 11 amino acids. CDR3 region: CSADRYNEQYF. The CDR3, as DNA: TGCAGCGCCGACCGATACAATGAGCAGTACTTC.

J is TRBJ2-2 and V is TRBV7-9, with D possibly being TRBD2 (5 bases). The CDR3 length is 16 residues. V was trimmed by 8 bases and J by 2 bases, leaving 18 bases between them. Germline lookup yields CDR1 SEHNR and CDR2 FQNEAQ (reference sequence). The CDR3, as DNA: TGTGCCAGCCGGGGAAACTACGGGGAAAACACCGGGGAGCTGTTTTTT. Protein: CASRGNYGENTGELFF.

This clonotype was seen more than once but under ten times. The chain is built from TRBV29-1 and TRBJ1-4; TRBD1 aligns across 8 bases. V was clipped by 7 bases and J by 7 bases; unmatched bases: 14. This CDR3 contains 15 residues. Germline V lookup: CDR1 SQVTM, CDR2 ANQGSEA. The CDR3 nucleotides read TGCAGCGCCAATTTCCAGGGGGCCATCGGTGAAAAACTGTTTTTT. Its protein product is CSANFQGAIGEKLFF. The complete variable domain, with remaining parts taken from reference TRBV29-1 and TRBJ1-4, reads SAVISQKPSRDICQRGTSLTIQCQVDSQVTMMFWYRQQPGQSLTLIATANQGSEATYESGFVIDKFPISRPNLTFSTLTVSNMSPEDSSIYLCSANFQGAIGEKLFFGSGTQLSVL.

This clonotype was observed a few times. J is TRBJ2-1 and V is TRBV29-1; D is possibly TRBD1 (6 bases). This CDR3 has 12 residues. Trimming took 7 bases from V and 7 from J, leaving 14 bases between them. CDR1 is SQVTM and CDR2 is ANQGSEA in the germline V gene. The DNA of the CDR3 is TGCAGCGGGGGGCGGCTTGGGAATGAGCAGTTCTTC. Amino acid sequence: CSGGRLGNEQFF.

The V call is TRBV4-1, the J call TRBJ2-7, with D perhaps matching TRBD1 or TRBD2 (5 bases each). The J call may be faulty, since TRBJ2-4 better matches the DNA end. The length of the CDR3 is 16 residues. In germline, CDR1 is MGHRA, CDR2 YSYEKL. The CDR3 loop is CASSQGGARTKNIQYF. The CDR3 bases are TGCGCCAGCAGCCAAGGAGGGGCCCGAACCAAAAACATTCAGTACTTC.

The chain has TRBV7-2 and TRBJ1-5, with D possibly matching TRBD1 (5 bases). Germline V gene lookup returns CDR1 SGHTA and CDR2 FQGNSA. There are 13 residues in the CDR3. Trimming took 0 bases from V and 7 from J, leaving 7 bases between them. CDR3 in DNA: TGTGCCAGCAGCTTAGCCAGGGACCAGCCCCAGCATTTT. Protein: CASSLARDQPQHF. Looking up the rest from reference TRBV7-2 and TRBJ1-5 gives the full variable domain: GAGVSQSPSNKVTEKGKDVELRCDPISGHTALYWYRQSLGQGLEFLIYFQGNSAPDKSGLPSDRFSAERTGGSVSTLTIQRTQQEDSAVYLCASSLARDQPQHFGDGTRLSIL.

This clonotype has a handful of counts. V usage is TRBV27 and J usage is TRBJ2-7, with D maybe TRBD2 (6 bases). Trimming left V 4 bases short and J 2 bases short, with 15 bases between. CDR3 length: 15 amino acids. The germline gives CDR1 MNHEY, CDR2 SMNVEV (reference sequence). The CDR3 coding sequence is TGTGCCAGCAGTTGGAGGGCCGTACGAACCTACGAGCAGTACTTC. Amino acids: CASSWRAVRTYEQYF.

This rearrangement joins TRBV25-1 to TRBJ2-5; no clear D gene. The V gene lost 6 bases and the J gene lost 11 bases, with 22 bases spanning the gap. The germline V gene encodes CDR1 MGHDK and CDR2 SYGVNS. The CDR3 consists of 14 residues. CDR3 DNA: TGTGCCAGCAGCCCCTATTTCCCCGACAATGAGCAGTACTTC. Amino acids: CASSPYFPDNEQYF.

This clonotype came up a few times. The chain employs TRBV7-2 and TRBJ1-2; 8 bases map to TRBD1. The length of the CDR3 is 15 residues. Losses at the gene ends were 5 bases for V and 3 bases for J; bases not matched to a gene: 8. Germline V gene sequence: CDR1 SGHTA, CDR2 FQGNSA. This chain's CDR3 is CASSQGTGGDYGYTF. The DNA of the CDR3 is TGTGCCAGCAGCCAGGGGACAGGAGGGGACTATGGCTACACCTTC.

The chain joins TRBV20-1 to TRBJ2-7, with 7 bases lining up with TRBD1. Germline values: CDR1 DFQATT, CDR2 SNEGSKA (reference sequence). After removal of 5 bases from V and 2 bases from J, the junction contained 3 bases not matched to a gene. This CDR3 is built from 12 residues. CDR3: CSAEGAPYEQYF. Written as DNA, the CDR3 is TGCAGTGCTGAGGGGGCACCCTACGAGCAGTACTTC.

The chain couples TRBV3-1 to TRBJ1-2; 8 bases agree with TRBD1. Germline assignment: CDR1 LGHDT and CDR2 YNNKEL (reference sequence). The CDR3 contains 17 residues. V gave up 1 base and J gave up 0 bases; unmatched junction bases: 7. The CDR3 DNA sequence: TGTGCCAGCAGCCAAGTCGGAGACAGGGGTCCTAACTATGGCTACACCTTC. It is translated as CASSQVGDRGPNYGYTF. Full variable domain (missing parts from reference TRBV3-1 and TRBJ1-2): DTAVSQTPKYLVTQMGNDKSIKCEQNLGHDTMYWYKQDSKKFLKIMFSYNNKELIINETVPNRFSPKSPDKAHLNLHINSLELGDSAVYFCASSQVGDRGPNYGYTFGSGTRLTVV.

To note about this clonotype: A much bigger clone sits one base away, suggesting this may be a read error. V is TRBV5-1 and J is TRBJ2-7; D is possibly TRBD1 (6 bases). The CDR3 contains 14 residues. The germline gives CDR1 SGHRS, CDR2 YFSETQ. The CDR3 reads CASSLDTGIYEQHF. CDR3 in DNA: TGCGCCAGCAGCTTGGACACAGGGATCTACGAGCAGCACTTC.

This clonotype was recorded only once. The V call is TRBV13, the J call TRBJ1-2; D remains ambiguous. The CDR3 covers 11 residues. Germline V lookup: CDR1 PRHDT, CDR2 FYEKMQ (reference sequence). V shed 2 bases and J shed 6 bases, with 4 bases lying between them. In DNA form, the CDR3 reads TGTGCCAGCAGCTTATATCATGGCTACACCTTC. Protein product: CASSLYHGYTF.

The CDR3 loop is CASSSTSGFQETQYF. CDR3 nucleotides: TGTGCCAGCAGCTCAACTAGCGGGTTCCAAGAGACCCAGTACTTC. This chain joins TRBV7-8 and TRBJ2-5, with 9 bases fitting TRBD2. V trimming: 4 bases; J trimming: 1 base; junction bases outside the gene matches: 4. The CDR3 runs 15 residues. Per the germline V gene, CDR1 is SGHVS and CDR2 is FQNEAQ.

The DNA for the CDR3 is TGTGCCAGCAGCCAGTACAGGGTTGTTAACTATGGCTACACCTTC. It yields the protein CASSQYRVVNYGYTF. The chain links TRBV7-2 to TRBJ1-2, with a weak D call TRBD1 (6 bases). This CDR3 spans 15 amino acids. The ends were cut back, 5 bases at V and 1 base at J, with 14 bases in the middle. In germline, CDR1 is SGHTA, CDR2 FQGNSA.

This clonotype was detected only a few times. The chain links TRBV29-1 to TRBJ2-1; no reliable D call. Trimming stripped 6 bases from V and 0 bases from J, with 15 bases between. The germline CDR1 and CDR2 sequences are SQVTM and ANQGSEA. The CDR3 runs to 15 residues. The DNA of the CDR3 is TGCAGCGTCTCGCCTTTTTACAGCTCCTACAATGAGCAGTTCTTC. Residues: CSVSPFYSSYNEQFF.

This clonotype has just one count. The V call is TRBV11-2, the J call TRBJ1-6, with unresolved D. The V end lost 5 bases, the J end lost 5 bases, and 13 bases lay between the germline ends. There are 15 residues in the CDR3. CDR1 and CDR2 (germline): SGHAT, FQNNGV. DNA for the CDR3: TGTGCCAGCAGCCTTCGGGCCGTAGATAATTCACCCCTCCACTTT. It is translated as CASSLRAVDNSPLHF.

The chain couples TRBV19 to TRBJ2-4, with TRBD2 matching over 7 bases. The CDR3 loop spans 11 amino acids. Germline assignment: CDR1 LNHDA and CDR2 SQIVND (reference sequence). The CDR3 reads CSVGGSHIQYF. CDR3 bases: TGTAGTGTTGGCGGGAGTCACATTCAGTACTTC.

This clonotype was detected only once. The CDR3 loop reads CSAWDITTLSNTEAFF. Written as DNA, the CDR3 is TGCAGCGCCTGGGACATAACAACCCTTTCGAACACTGAAGCTTTCTTT. V usage is TRBV29-1 and J usage is TRBJ1-1; possible D gene TRBD1, 6 bases. CDR3 size: 16 residues. Trimming shortened V by 7 bases and J by 1 base, and 22 bases separated the two germline ends. The germline V gene encodes CDR1 SQVTM and CDR2 ANQGSEA.